This T cell receptor beta chain was retrieved from a study of blood T cell repertoires in COVID-19. Turning to the study itself: Acute and convalescent COVID-19 specimens originated in the United States, Italy and Spain. Sources were T cells, B-cell-depleted T cells, or PBMCs; the material itself was cDNA or gDNA.

Original analysis: From reference gene primer amplification, estimates of nucleated cell counts were derived. Method: immunoSEQ multiplex PCR; TCRdb's copy keeps in-frame clones and lacks some. D and trimming come from the DNA, and the V and J calls and clone size come from that table. The profile covers about 300,000 clones, with about 91% appearing a single time and about 7% taken by the ten largest. What was sequenced was peripheral blood. The clonotype comes from a woman aged 25 to 39 who had recovered from COVID-19.

The CDR3 DNA follows: TGCGCCAGCAGCTTGACGGTCGGGGAGGCTTTCTTT. This codes for CASSLTVGEAFF. V and J are TRBV5-1 and TRBJ1-1, with no clear D. From germline, CDR1 is SGHRS and CDR2 YFSETQ. V was pared by 1 base and J by 11 bases, with 12 bases between. The CDR3 extends over 12 amino acids.